A single sample is the source of the 30 T cell receptor beta chains below, sequenced in a study of cytomegalovirus exposure and HLA in healthy donors. It was with 60 Vbeta and 13 Jbeta primers that the PCR ran. Clones were read by immunoSEQ multiplex PCR, and TCRdb kept only the in-frame ones, dropping some. The data hold about 95,000 clones, with under 85% observed a single time. The specimen sequenced was PBMCs. Source of these receptors: a woman in her forties in good health and CMV-seropositive.

The genes are TRBV15 and TRBJ2-5, with a tentative D call TRBD2 (7 bases). Germline CDR1 is LNHNV and CDR2 is YYDKDF (reference sequence). Trimming removed 4 bases at V and 5 bases at J, with 14 bases between. The CDR3 is 14 amino acids. The CDR3 protein is CATSIGGGRETQYF. CDR3 DNA sequence: TGTGCCACCAGCATAGGGGGGGGAAGGGAGACCCAGTACTTC.

The V and J genes are TRBV4-2 and TRBJ1-1; D is uncertain. Germline V gene data show CDR1 as LGHNA and CDR2 as YNFKEQ. This CDR3 comprises 14 residues. The V gene lost 0 bases and the J gene lost 6 bases, with 11 bases spanning the gap. The CDR3 nucleotides read TGTGCCAGCAGCCAAGATGGTTTGAGGGCTGAAGCTTTCTTT. Its translation is CASSQDGLRAEAFF.

The chain uses TRBV5-1 and TRBJ2-3; maybe TRBD1 (5 bases). The CDR3 has 16 amino acids. Germline V lookup: CDR1 SGHRS, CDR2 YFSETQ. Trimming removed 0 bases at V and 3 bases at J, with 14 bases between. The DNA of the CDR3 is TGCGCCAGCAGCTTGGGCGACACGACAGTTACAGATACGCAGTATTTT. Protein sequence: CASSLGDTTVTDTQYF.

This chain connects TRBV28 to TRBJ1-5, with D maybe TRBD1 (5 bases). Germline V CDR1 and CDR2: MDHEN, SYDVKM. Trimming removed 5 bases at V and 6 bases at J, with 11 bases between. The CDR3 runs 13 residues. The CDR3 coding sequence is TGTGCCAGCAGTACCCCAGGGTCTCAGCCCCAGCATTTT. This sequence encodes CASSTPGSQPQHF.

The chain employs TRBV11-3 and TRBJ2-7; D not resolved. V was pared by 5 bases and J by 4 bases, with 9 bases between. Germline loops: CDR1 SGHNT, CDR2 YENEEA. This CDR3 has 12 residues. CDR3 sequence: CASSVSSYEQYF. Written as DNA, the CDR3 is TGTGCCAGCAGCGTATCGAGTTACGAGCAGTACTTC.

This chain uses TRBV7-9 with TRBJ2-5, with 8 bases matching TRBD2. CDR1 is SEHNR and CDR2 is FQNEAQ in the germline V gene (reference sequence). With 3 bases clipped from V and 2 bases from J, the junction kept 8 bases outside the gene matches. The CDR3 loop spans 16 amino acids. As DNA, the CDR3 is TGTGCCAGCAGCTTTTCTGGTAGCGGGAAACAAGAGACCCAGTACTTC. It encodes CASSFSGSGKQETQYF.

The J gene is TRBJ1-5, the V gene TRBV2, with 11 nucleotides matching TRBD1. CDR3 size: 15 residues. Germline V CDR1 and CDR2: SNHLY, FYNNEI. Trimming cost V 5 bases and J 4 bases; bases outside gene matches: 4. The CDR3 protein is CASSRDRGSNQPQHF. The CDR3 region has the DNA TGTGCCAGCAGTAGGGACAGGGGGAGTAATCAGCCCCAGCATTTT.

In its sample, this clone was seen a few times. The chain is built from TRBV6-5 and TRBJ1-1, with 7 bases that match TRBD1. This CDR3 is 15 amino acids long. In germline, CDR1 is MNHEY, CDR2 SVGAGI. The V and J ends lost 2 bases and 4 bases, in that order; junction bases with no gene match: 7. CDR3 nucleotides: TGTGCCAGCAGTTACAGGGGGCCCACCCCCACTGAAGCTTTCTTT. It translates to CASSYRGPTPTEAFF.

The J gene is TRBJ2-7, the V gene TRBV23-1, with D possibly TRBD1 on 6 matching bases. TRBV23-1 is flagged as an ORF with uncertain function. Trimming took off 6 bases at V and 3 bases at J, with 12 bases between the two ends. The CDR3 loop spans 13 amino acids. CDR3 in amino acids: CASRRDRNYEQYF. The CDR3 DNA reads as TGCGCCAGCAGGAGAGACAGGAACTACGAGCAGTACTTC.

The chain recombines TRBV2 with TRBJ2-7, with D maybe TRBD1 (5 bases). Germline V lookup: CDR1 SNHLY, CDR2 FYNNEI. Deletions cut 0 bases from V and 4 bases from J, with 10 bases between. The length of the CDR3 is 14 residues. The CDR3 sequence is CASSEAGQIYEQYF. The CDR3 nucleotides read TGTGCCAGCAGTGAAGCCGGACAAATTTACGAGCAGTACTTC.

This chain uses TRBV5-4 with TRBJ2-1; D remains ambiguous. The V gene's germline CDR1 is SGHNT and CDR2 YYREEE (reference sequence). CDR3 length: 13 amino acids. The ends were cut back, 4 bases at V and 0 bases at J, with 5 bases in the middle. The CDR3 reads CASSPGSYNEQFF. Written as DNA, the CDR3 is TGTGCCAGCAGCCCGGGCTCCTACAATGAGCAGTTCTTC.

The chain couples TRBV9 to TRBJ2-5, with D maybe TRBD1 (6 bases). Germline CDR1 reads SGDLS; CDR2 reads YYNGEE. Deletions cut 3 bases from V and 0 bases from J, with 12 bases between. This CDR3 contains 15 residues. CDR3 sequence reads: CASSAGTTYQETQYF. The CDR3 coding sequence is TGTGCCAGCAGCGCCGGGACAACGTACCAAGAGACCCAGTACTTC.

The V call is TRBV10-3, the J call TRBJ2-2, with TRBD2 matching over 9 bases. Germline V lookup: CDR1 ENHRY, CDR2 SYGVKD. J was trimmed by 1 base and V by 6 bases; bases with no gene match: 0. This CDR3 is built from 14 residues. In DNA, the CDR3 is TGTGCCATCAGGACTAGCGGGAACACCGGGGAGCTGTTTTTT. It is translated as CAIRTSGNTGELFF.

This clone was seen a handful of times. The sample has other DNA sequences that encode this CDR3 too. V usage is TRBV5-1 and J usage is TRBJ1-1, with 8 bases lining up with TRBD1. In germline, CDR1 is SGHRS, CDR2 YFSETQ. The V segment lost 4 bases and the J segment 2 bases; nucleotides outside the gene matches: 4. The CDR3 extends over 14 amino acids. CDR3 region: CASSRGTGNTEAFF. The CDR3 bases are TGCGCCAGCAGCCGGGGGACAGGAAACACTGAAGCTTTCTTT.

The CDR3 protein is CASRSDRINEKLFF. CDR3 sequence (DNA): TGTGCCAGCCGAAGCGACAGGATTAATGAAAAACTGTTTTTT. The chain combines TRBV27 with TRBJ1-4; tentatively, D is TRBD1 (6 bases). This CDR3 has 14 amino acids. Germline V gene data show CDR1 as MNHEY and CDR2 as SMNVEV (reference sequence). The V and J ends lost 8 bases and 4 bases respectively, with 14 bases between them.

In this sample, this clone turned up once. J is TRBJ1-2 and V is TRBV5-1, with D possibly TRBD1 on 6 matching bases. The CDR3 totals 14 residues. V was clipped by 2 bases and J by 3 bases, with 11 bases between them. Germline V CDR1 and CDR2: SGHRS, YFSETQ. Written as DNA, the CDR3 is TGCGCCAGCAGCTTCAACAGGGATGACTATGGCTACACCTTC. Amino acids: CASSFNRDDYGYTF.

This chain joins TRBV28 and TRBJ1-4, with D unclear. Germline V gene data show CDR1 as MDHEN and CDR2 as SYDVKM. V was clipped by 6 bases and J by 0 bases, with 14 bases between them. The length of the CDR3 is 16 residues. The chain's CDR3 is CASSTPSAATNEKLFF. DNA of the CDR3: TGTGCCAGCAGCACACCGTCTGCTGCAACTAATGAAAAACTGTTTTTT.

The chain uses TRBV15 and TRBJ1-2, with D unclear. Trimming removed 5 bases at V and 7 bases at J, with 11 bases between. Germline loops: CDR1 LNHNV, CDR2 YYDKDF (reference sequence). CDR3 length: 12 residues. The CDR3 is CATSSGPFGYTF. CDR3 in DNA: TGTGCCACCAGCTCAGGCCCTTTTGGCTACACCTTC.

The V gene is TRBV21-1, the J gene TRBJ2-7; TRBD1 reflects the table's D call only, with no check against the DNA. TRBV21-1 is an annotated pseudogene. The CDR3 runs 17 residues. The CDR3 protein is CASSKVYDSDVSYEQYF. In nucleotides, the CDR3 is TGTGCCAGCAGCAAAGTATATGACAGCGACGTGTCCTACGAGCAGTACTTC.

The gene calls are TRBV6-1 and TRBJ1-1; TRBD1 matches 10 bases. The junction had 9 bases not matched to a gene; V was cut back by 2 bases and J by 6 bases. This CDR3 is 16 amino acids long. Germline lookup yields CDR1 MNHNS and CDR2 SASEGT. This CDR3 is CASSETLGQGTAEAFF. In DNA form, the CDR3 reads TGTGCCAGCAGTGAAACCCTGGGACAGGGGACGGCTGAAGCTTTCTTT.

The rearrangement joins TRBV27 to TRBJ1-2, with a possible D match to TRBD1 (6 bases). The CDR3 length is 13 residues. The ends were cut back, 6 bases at V and 2 bases at J, with 10 bases in the middle. The germline CDR1 and CDR2 sequences are MNHEY and SMNVEV (reference sequence). This CDR3 reads CASRRTANYGYTF. DNA for the CDR3: TGTGCCAGCAGAAGGACAGCCAACTATGGCTACACCTTC.

This clone has just one count. The V call is TRBV5-4, the J call TRBJ1-2, with D uncertain. Germline V CDR1 and CDR2: SGHNT, YYREEE (reference sequence). With 0 bases removed from V and 2 bases from J, the gap between germline ends came to 5 bases. This CDR3 contains 13 residues. The CDR3 region has the DNA TGTGCCAGCAGCTTGGGCAGGAACTATGGCTACACCTTC. Encoded protein: CASSLGRNYGYTF.

The J gene is TRBJ1-3, the V gene TRBV9; D is unresolved. V was trimmed by 2 bases and J by 2 bases, leaving 5 bases between them. CDR1 and CDR2 (germline): SGDLS, YYNGEE. CDR3 length equals 13 residues. The CDR3 region is CASSVAPGNTIYF. CDR3 in DNA: TGTGCCAGCAGCGTGGCCCCTGGAAACACCATATATTTT.

The genes are TRBV19 and TRBJ2-1; 7 bases align to TRBD1. Looked up from germline, CDR1 is LNHDA and CDR2 is SQIVND (reference sequence). This CDR3 region has 13 residues. With V trimmed by 9 bases and J by 5 bases, 7 bases remained unmatched. CDR3 DNA: TGTGCCAGCCAGACGACAGGGCACAATGAGCAGTTCTTC. It translates to CASQTTGHNEQFF.

The chain carries TRBV5-1 and TRBJ2-3, with 7 bases fitting TRBD1. This CDR3 has 16 residues. V lost 0 bases, J lost 6 bases, and 10 bases stayed unmatched. The germline V gene has CDR1 SGHRS and CDR2 YFSETQ. The CDR3 loop reads CASSLAEGAEVDTQYF. CDR3 bases: TGCGCCAGCAGCTTGGCCGAGGGGGCAGAGGTCGATACGCAGTATTTT. Filled out from reference TRBV5-1 and TRBJ2-3, the complete variable domain reads KAGVTQTPRYLIKTRGQQVTLSCSPISGHRSVSWYQQTPGQGLQFLFEYFSETQRNKGNFPGRFSGRQFSNSRSEMNVSTLELGDSALYLCASSLAEGAEVDTQYFGPGTRLTVL.

V and J are TRBV5-1 and TRBJ2-5; 8 bases are shared with TRBD2. With 3 bases clipped from V and 5 bases from J, the junction kept 9 bases outside the gene matches. Per the germline V gene, CDR1 is SGHRS and CDR2 is YFSETQ. The CDR3 runs to 15 residues. CDR3 DNA: TGCGCCAGCAGCTCCGGGAGGGCGGATAGGGAGACCCAGTACTTC. The encoded protein is CASSSGRADRETQYF.

V usage is TRBV27 and J usage is TRBJ2-6; 11 positions match TRBD1. Germline V gene lookup returns CDR1 MNHEY and CDR2 SMNVEV (reference sequence). The CDR3 is 20 residues long. V shed 3 bases, J shed 2 bases, and the junction held 12 bases outside the gene matches. The CDR3 nucleotides are TGTGCCAGCAGTTTTACCGGACAGGGGGCTCGGTGGGCTGGGGCCAACGTCCTGACTTTC. Protein: CASSFTGQGARWAGANVLTF.

This clone was detected once. The chain couples TRBV6-6 to TRBJ1-3; 7 nucleotides agree with TRBD1. V shed 4 bases, J shed 3 bases, and the junction held 6 bases outside the gene matches. The CDR3 runs 15 residues. Germline V gene lookup returns CDR1 MNHNY and CDR2 SVGAGI (reference sequence). CDR3 amino acids: CASSFRTGDGNTIYF. The DNA of the CDR3 is TGTGCCAGCAGTTTTAGGACAGGAGATGGAAACACCATATATTTT.

This clone was counted a single time. The chain carries TRBV7-2 and TRBJ2-6; 10 bases are a match to TRBD2. The V gene end was trimmed by 5 bases and the J gene end by 2 bases; junction bases not matched to a gene: 9. The germline gives CDR1 SGHTA, CDR2 FQGNSA. CDR3 length: 18 residues. CDR3: CASSPRALAGAGANVLTF. The DNA of the CDR3 is TGTGCCAGCAGCCCTCGAGCGCTAGCGGGAGCTGGGGCCAACGTCCTGACTTTC.

Comments on this clone: Because the CDR3 is missing its conserved closing phenylalanine or tryptophan, this is likely a read error. V and J are TRBV18 and TRBJ1-2; a weak D match, TRBD1 (5 bases). The CDR3 is 13 residues long. Trimming removed 2 bases from V and 7 bases from J, with 11 bases in between. In germline, CDR1 is KGHSH, CDR2 LQKENI. In DNA form, the CDR3 reads TGTGCCAGCTCACCAGAAGGGGTTCGTGGCTACACCCTC. Amino acids: CASSPEGVRGYTL.